This T cell receptor (beta chain) was profiled in a study of T cell clonality in common variable immunodeficiency. Regarding the study as a whole: In common variable immunodeficiency, TCR beta chains reportedly carried fewer deletions and N-nucleotide insertions.

This CDR3 region has 15 residues. With 3 bases removed from V and 3 bases from J, the gap between germline ends came to 11 bases. From germline, CDR1 is KGHSH and CDR2 LQKENI. With respect to this clone: Its cognate antigen is unknown. The read comes to an end 3 residues before the CDR3 does, leaving the germline J gene to fill in the end.

Some clones are missing from TCRdb's copy, which holds only in-frame ones; the method was immunoSEQ multiplex PCR. The data show around 17,000 clones, with none appearing a single time. The clonotype was recovered from a human donor with common variable immunodeficiency. Material for sequencing was peripheral blood mononuclear cells. The V gene is TRBV18, the J gene TRBJ2-2; weak D call: TRBD2 (6 bases). The sequenced part of the CDR3 DNA is TGTGCCAGCTCACCCGGGGGTACCTACACCGGGGAG. Protein: CASSPGGTYTGE. The full CDR3 reads CASSPGGTYTGELFF. The full variable domain, rest sourced from reference TRBV18 and TRBJ2-2, is NAGVMQNPRHLVRRRGQEARLRCSPMKGHSHVYWYRQLPEEGLKFMVYLQKENIIDESGMPKERFSAEFPKEGPSILRIQQVVRGDSAAYFCASSPGGTYTGELFFGEGSRLTVL.